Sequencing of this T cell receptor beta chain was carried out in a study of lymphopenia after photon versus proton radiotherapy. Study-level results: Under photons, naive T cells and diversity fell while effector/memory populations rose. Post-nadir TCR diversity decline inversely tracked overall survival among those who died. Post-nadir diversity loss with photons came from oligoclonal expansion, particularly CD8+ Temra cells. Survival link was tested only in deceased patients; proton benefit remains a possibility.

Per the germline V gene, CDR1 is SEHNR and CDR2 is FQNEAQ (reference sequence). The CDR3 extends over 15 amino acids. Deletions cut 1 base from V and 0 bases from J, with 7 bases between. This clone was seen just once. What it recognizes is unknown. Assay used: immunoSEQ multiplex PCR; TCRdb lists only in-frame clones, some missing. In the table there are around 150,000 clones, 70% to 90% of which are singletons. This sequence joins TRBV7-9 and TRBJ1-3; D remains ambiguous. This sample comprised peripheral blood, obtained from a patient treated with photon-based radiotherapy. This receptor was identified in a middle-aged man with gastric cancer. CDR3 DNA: TGTGCCAGCAGCTTAGGAGCTATCTCTGGAAACACCATATATTTT. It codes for CASSLGAISGNTIYF.